The 20 T cell receptor beta chains given below trace back to one sample, sequenced in a study of OX40 agonist ivuxolimab in advanced cancers. Profiling relied on immunoSEQ multiplex PCR, and the TCRdb table lists in-frame clones only, not all of them. The sample holds 7,500 to 8,500 clones, 79% seen once. The sample here was CD4+ or CD8+ T cells sorted from blood, taken in a trial of the OX40 agonist ivuxolimab. These receptors were obtained from an adult with an advanced solid tumor such as melanoma, head and neck, liver or kidney cancer.

The V call is TRBV5-1, the J call TRBJ2-3; the match to TRBD1 covers 8 bases. The V gene's germline CDR1 is SGHRS and CDR2 YFSETQ. V dropped 1 base and J dropped 4; count of bases not matched to a gene: 8. The CDR3 consists of 16 residues. The CDR3 is CASSLLYRGEADTQYF. CDR3 nucleotide sequence: TGCGCCAGCAGCTTGCTTTACAGGGGGGAGGCAGATACGCAGTATTTT.

The chain is built from TRBV30 and TRBJ2-7; 11 bases line up with TRBD1. The CDR3 consists of 14 residues. The V and J ends lost 8 bases and 1 base, in that order; junction bases with no gene match: 7. Per the germline V gene, CDR1 is GTSNPN and CDR2 is SVGIG (reference sequence). The CDR3 coding sequence is TGTGCCCTGGTGGACAGGGGGCTTTCCTACGAGCAGTACTTC. This encodes CALVDRGLSYEQYF. Full variable domain (rest looked up from reference TRBV30 and TRBJ2-7): SQTIHQWPATLVQPVGSPLSLECTVEGTSNPNLYWYRQAAGRGLQLLFYSVGIGQISSEVPQNLSASRPQDRQFILSSKKLLLSDSGFYLCALVDRGLSYEQYFGPGTRLTVT.

This clone appeared a few times. The rearrangement links TRBV6-6 to TRBJ2-5; D is possibly TRBD1 (6 bases). The CDR3 is made up of 14 amino acids. With 7 bases removed from V and 6 bases from J, the gap between germline ends came to 18 bases. Germline values: CDR1 MNHNY, CDR2 SVGAGI (reference sequence). The CDR3 DNA sequence: TGTGCCAGCACCCCCCGGGGAAGGGGGAAGACCCAGTACTTC. It encodes CASTPRGRGKTQYF.

This clone was recorded a few times. The rearrangement links TRBV23-1 to TRBJ1-3; D is ambiguous. TRBV23-1 is annotated as an ORF whose role is uncertain. V lost 3 bases, J lost 0 bases, and 21 bases lay in between. The CDR3 is made up of 19 amino acids. DNA of the CDR3: TGCGCCAGCAGTCACCTAGAGCCTCAGGACGTTTGCTCTGGAAACACCATATATTTT. It codes for CASSHLEPQDVCSGNTIYF.

CDR3 bases: TGTGCCAGCAGCACAGGGGCCCCATGGCAAACAAGCTCTGGAAACACCATATATTTT. As protein: CASSTGAPWQTSSGNTIYF. The J gene is TRBJ1-3, the V gene TRBV5-8, with 7 bases aligning to TRBD1. CDR1 SGHTS and CDR2 YDEGEE come from the germline V gene. The CDR3 has 19 residues. The V gene end was trimmed by 4 bases and the J gene end by 0 bases; junction bases not matched to a gene: 16.

The chain carries TRBV9 and TRBJ1-5; 7 bases agree with TRBD1. This CDR3 contains 15 residues. V lost 0 bases and J lost 5; bases outside the gene matches: 5. Germline assignment: CDR1 SGDLS and CDR2 YYNGEE. The CDR3 protein is CASSVGPGGYQPQHF. DNA of the CDR3: TGTGCCAGCAGCGTAGGACCAGGGGGGTATCAGCCCCAGCATTTT. Filled out from reference TRBV9 and TRBJ1-5, the complete variable domain reads DSGVTQTPKHLITATGQRVTLRCSPRSGDLSVYWYQQSLDQGLQFLIQYYNGEERAKGNILERFSAQQFPDLHSELNLSSLELGDSALYFCASSVGPGGYQPQHFGDGTRLSIL.

The chain links TRBV12-5 to TRBJ1-2; 8 nucleotides agree with TRBD1. CDR1 is LGHNT and CDR2 is FRNRAP in the germline V gene. CDR3 size: 15 residues. The V segment lost 1 base and the J segment 6 bases; nucleotides outside the gene matches: 7. DNA for the CDR3: TGTGCTAGTGGTTTGGGTCCCCAGGGGGCGCATGGCTACACCTTC. Protein: CASGLGPQGAHGYTF.

This sequence joins TRBV5-6 and TRBJ1-1, with a possible D match to TRBD1 (5 bases). Per germline, CDR1 SGHDT and CDR2 YYEEEE. CDR3 size: 13 residues. V lost 4 bases and J 7 bases, leaving 14 bases between the germline ends. CDR3 DNA sequence: TGTGCCAGCAGCCCGGGGGTGGGCTATGAAGCTTTCTTT. Its translation is CASSPGVGYEAFF.

The chain carries TRBV28 and TRBJ2-2; D ambiguous. V was cut by 6 bases and J by 4 bases, with 9 bases left in between. The CDR3 extends over 13 amino acids. Germline V lookup: CDR1 MDHEN, CDR2 SYDVKM. CDR3 region: CASRSPGTGELFF. CDR3 in DNA: TGTGCCAGCAGGTCTCCCGGCACCGGGGAGCTGTTTTTT.

The chain uses TRBV21-1 and TRBJ2-7. TRBV21-1 is designated a pseudogene. This CDR3 is built from 15 residues. This CDR3 is CASTGGPPSSYEQYF. CDR3 bases: TGTGCCAGCACTGGGGGACCGCCGAGCTCCTACGAGCAGTACTTC.

This clone was seen more than once but under ten times. The gene calls are TRBV7-9 and TRBJ2-6; D uncertain. V was cut by 7 bases and J by 2 bases, with 9 bases left in between. The CDR3 contains 14 residues. Per germline, CDR1 SEHNR and CDR2 FQNEAQ (reference sequence). DNA for the CDR3: TGTGCCAGCACCCCTGGGGCTGGGGCCAACGTCCTGACTTTC. This encodes CASTPGAGANVLTF.

The chain combines TRBV7-8 with TRBJ2-7; 14 bases line up with TRBD2. V lost 5 bases and J lost 2; bases outside the gene matches: 5. CDR3 length equals 16 residues. CDR1 is SGHVS, CDR2 FQNEAQ, per germline. CDR3 loop: CASSAGLAGVAYEQYF. Written as DNA, the CDR3 is TGTGCCAGCAGCGCGGGACTAGCGGGAGTCGCCTACGAGCAGTACTTC.

The rearrangement links TRBV10-3 to TRBJ1-1, with D unresolved. The V gene's germline CDR1 is ENHRY and CDR2 SYGVKD. This CDR3 has 13 residues. V was pared by 2 bases and J by 3 bases, with 7 bases between. CDR3 loop: CAISEAWDTEAFF. The DNA of the CDR3 is TGTGCCATCAGTGAGGCTTGGGACACTGAAGCTTTCTTT.

The chain joins TRBV13 to TRBJ2-7, with 10 bases lining up with TRBD1. The germline V gene encodes CDR1 PRHDT and CDR2 FYEKMQ (reference sequence). With V trimmed by 4 bases and J by 4 bases, 1 base remained unmatched. The CDR3 sequence is 13 residues long. The CDR3 DNA follows: TGTGCCAGCAGCTGGGACAGGGGTTACGAGCAGTACTTC. It encodes CASSWDRGYEQYF.

In its sample, this clone was seen a few times. This chain joins TRBV27 and TRBJ2-5, with 11 positions matching TRBD2. Germline values: CDR1 MNHEY, CDR2 SMNVEV (reference sequence). J lost 2 bases, V lost 6 bases, and 5 bases had no gene match. The CDR3 has 15 amino acids. CDR3: CASRISGRAQETQYF. The CDR3 nucleotides read TGTGCCAGCAGGATTAGCGGGAGGGCACAAGAGACCCAGTACTTC.

The V and J genes are TRBV4-1 and TRBJ2-3; D unclear. This CDR3 spans 17 amino acids. V was shortened by 1 base and J by 7 bases, with 21 bases between the two germline ends. Per the germline V gene, CDR1 is MGHRA and CDR2 is YSYEKL. The chain's CDR3 is CASSQVLATERRNTQYF. CDR3 sequence (DNA): TGCGCCAGCAGCCAAGTATTGGCTACCGAGAGACGGAATACGCAGTATTTT.

V and J are TRBV6-6 and TRBJ2-7, with 7 nucleotides matching TRBD1. This CDR3 contains 14 residues. Germline assignment: CDR1 MNHNY and CDR2 SVGAGI (reference sequence). V lost 0 bases and J lost 4; bases outside the gene matches: 3. The CDR3 is CASSYSGTAYEQYF. The CDR3 DNA is TGTGCCAGCAGTTACTCCGGGACAGCTTACGAGCAGTACTTC.

In its sample, this clone is medium-sized. This chain connects TRBV5-4 to TRBJ1-6, with 7 bases lining up with TRBD1. J was trimmed by 3 bases and V by 3 bases; bases with no gene match: 9. CDR1 and CDR2 (germline): SGHNT, YYREEE (reference sequence). This CDR3 is 17 amino acids long. The CDR3 DNA sequence: TGTGCCAGCAGCTGGAGGGACAGCCCTCTCTATAATTCACCCCTCCACTTT. It specifies CASSWRDSPLYNSPLHF. Full variable domain (missing parts from reference TRBV5-4 and TRBJ1-6): ETGVTQSPTHLIKTRGQQVTLRCSSQSGHNTVSWYQQALGQGPQFIFQYYREEENGRGNFPPRFSGLQFPNYSSELNVNALELDDSALYLCASSWRDSPLYNSPLHFGNGTRLTVT.

This sequence joins TRBV10-1 and TRBJ2-2; 13 bases line up with TRBD2. Germline trimming cut 4 bases from V and 4 bases from J; bases unmatched to any gene: 9. The germline V gene encodes CDR1 WNHNN and CDR2 SYGVQD (reference sequence). This CDR3 has 18 amino acids. The CDR3: CASSGTSGGNPGTGELFF. In nucleotides, the CDR3 is TGCGCCAGCAGTGGGACTAGCGGGGGAAATCCGGGCACCGGGGAGCTGTTTTTT.

The rearrangement links TRBV19 to TRBJ2-7; 8 positions agree with TRBD2. The V gene end was trimmed by 5 bases and the J gene end by 2 bases; junction bases not matched to a gene: 11. This CDR3 has 16 amino acids. In germline, CDR1 is LNHDA, CDR2 SQIVND (reference sequence). The CDR3 loop reads CASSLLFSGTPYEQYF. As DNA, the CDR3 is TGTGCCAGTAGTCTCCTCTTTAGCGGGACCCCCTACGAGCAGTACTTC.